One sample yielded the 9 T cell receptor beta chains listed below, sequenced in a study of T cell responses to AZD1222 COVID-19 vaccine. Assay: immunoSEQ multiplex PCR; the TCRdb copy retains only in-frame clones and omits some. Of about 81,000 clones in the sample, approximately 90% are singletons; the top ten hold around a tenth. Source: peripheral blood, taken 28 days after the second AZD1222 dose. These receptors were collected from an adult who received the AZD1222 COVID-19 vaccine.

The chain is built from TRBV4-1 and TRBJ1-4, with D maybe TRBD1 (5 bases). The CDR3 is 14 amino acids. Germline CDR1 and CDR2: MGHRA and YSYEKL. Trimming took 5 bases from V and 5 from J, leaving 12 bases between them. CDR3 nucleotide sequence: TGCGCCAGCAGCACTCAGGGTTTAAATGAAAAACTGTTTTTT. Translated: CASSTQGLNEKLFF.

The chain has TRBV7-9 and TRBJ2-3, with 9 bases aligning to TRBD1. CDR1 and CDR2 from the germline V gene are SEHNR and FQNEAQ (reference sequence). The CDR3 contains 17 residues. The V gene end was trimmed by 3 bases and the J gene end by 5 bases; junction bases not matched to a gene: 12. CDR3 amino acids: CASSFFTGTGLVDTQYF. The CDR3 coding sequence is TGTGCCAGCAGCTTCTTTACCGGGACAGGGCTCGTAGATACGCAGTATTTT.

The CDR3 nucleotides read TGTGCCAGCTCACCAGGGAGTCAGCCCCAGCATTTT. Residues: CASSPGSQPQHF. This chain joins TRBV18 and TRBJ1-5; no reliable D call. The CDR3 is 12 residues long. Between the trimmed V and J ends, which lost 2 bases and 6 bases, there was a span of 5 bases. The germline gives CDR1 KGHSH, CDR2 LQKENI.

The gene calls are TRBV27 and TRBJ1-1; D gene unclear. CDR1 MNHEY and CDR2 SMNVEV come from the germline V gene (reference sequence). This CDR3 comprises 13 residues. Trimming stripped 2 bases from V and 7 bases from J, with 11 bases between. CDR3 DNA: TGTGCCAGCAGTTTAGGCCCCCGGCGTGAAGCTTTCTTT. Translated, it gives CASSLGPRREAFF.

The chain uses TRBV27 and TRBJ1-6; D remains unclear. Trimming removed 10 bases at V and 0 bases at J, with 13 bases between. Germline V gene lookup returns CDR1 MNHEY and CDR2 SMNVEV (reference sequence). CDR3 size: 15 residues. The CDR3 DNA reads TGTGCCACCTCACACCAGAGCTCCTATAATTCACCCCTCCACTTT. This gives the protein CATSHQSSYNSPLHF.

This clone was recorded only once. CDR3 in amino acids: CAWSQGASNEQFF. CDR3 nucleotide sequence: TGTGCCTGGAGCCAGGGGGCAAGTAATGAGCAGTTCTTC. This chain links TRBV30 with TRBJ2-1, with 8 bases lining up with TRBD1. The ends lost 3 bases at V and 7 bases at J; junction bases unmatched: 5. CDR3 size: 13 residues. Germline CDR1 and CDR2: GTSNPN and SVGIG (reference sequence).

The V and J genes are TRBV19 and TRBJ1-3; possibly TRBD1 for D (6 bases). This CDR3 is 14 amino acids long. V lost 9 bases and J lost 0, with 12 bases in between. The germline V gene encodes CDR1 LNHDA and CDR2 SQIVND (reference sequence). The CDR3 loop is CASLDSSSGNTIYF. The CDR3 nucleotides are TGTGCCAGCCTGGACAGTTCCTCTGGAAACACCATATATTTT.

This clone was seen more than once but under ten times. The rearrangement joins TRBV7-8 to TRBJ1-5; D uncertain. CDR1 is SGHVS, CDR2 FQNEAQ, per germline. This CDR3 has 15 amino acids. The V end was cut by 1 base, the J end by 1 base, with 8 bases between. The CDR3 region is CASSLVETSNQPQHF. DNA of the CDR3: TGTGCCAGCAGCTTAGTCGAGACCAGCAATCAGCCCCAGCATTTT.

The chain couples TRBV18 to TRBJ2-1; a possible D gene is TRBD1 (5 bases). V lost 2 bases and J 5 bases, leaving 7 bases between the germline ends. The CDR3 has 13 amino acids. The germline V gene has CDR1 KGHSH and CDR2 LQKENI. The CDR3: CASSPAQDNEQFF. The CDR3, as DNA: TGTGCCAGCTCACCAGCACAGGACAATGAGCAGTTCTTC.